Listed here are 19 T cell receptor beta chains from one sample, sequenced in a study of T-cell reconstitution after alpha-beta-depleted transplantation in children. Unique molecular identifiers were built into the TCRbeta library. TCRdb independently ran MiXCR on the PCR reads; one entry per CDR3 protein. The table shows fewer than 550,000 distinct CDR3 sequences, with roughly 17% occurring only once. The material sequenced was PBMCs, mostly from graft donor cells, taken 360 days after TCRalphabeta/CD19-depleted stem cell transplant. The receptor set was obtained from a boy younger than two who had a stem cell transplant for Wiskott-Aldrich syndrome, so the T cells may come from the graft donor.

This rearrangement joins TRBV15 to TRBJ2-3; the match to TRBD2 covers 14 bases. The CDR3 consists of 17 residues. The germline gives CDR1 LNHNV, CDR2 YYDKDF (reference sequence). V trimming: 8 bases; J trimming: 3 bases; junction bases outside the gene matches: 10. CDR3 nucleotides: TGTGCCACCCCTGATCCGGGACTAGCGGGAGCGACAGATACGCAGTATTTT. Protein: CATPDPGLAGATDTQYF.

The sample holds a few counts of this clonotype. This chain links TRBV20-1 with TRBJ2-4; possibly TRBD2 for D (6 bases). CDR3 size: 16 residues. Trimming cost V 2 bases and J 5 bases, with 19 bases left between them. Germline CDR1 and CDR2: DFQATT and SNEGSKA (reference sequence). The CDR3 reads CSARLGGRDDQNIQYF. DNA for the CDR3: TGCAGTGCTAGATTGGGGGGTCGGGACGATCAAAACATTCAGTACTTC.

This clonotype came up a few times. CDR3 loop: CASSHRGSSYEQYF. In nucleotides, the CDR3 is TGTGCCAGCAGCCATCGGGGGAGCTCCTACGAGCAGTACTTC. The J gene is TRBJ2-7, the V gene TRBV3-1, with a weak D call TRBD2 (6 bases). Deletions cut 3 bases from V and 0 bases from J, with 9 bases between. CDR1 is LGHDT, CDR2 YNNKEL, per germline (reference sequence). CDR3 length equals 14 residues.

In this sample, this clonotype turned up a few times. CDR3 loop: CASSLSRSSYEQYF. CDR3 DNA sequence: TGTGCCAGCAGTTTAAGCAGAAGCTCCTACGAGCAGTACTTC. The chain combines TRBV12-3 or TRBV12-4 with TRBJ2-7; D is uncertain. CDR3 length: 14 residues. Trimming took 2 bases from V and 0 from J, leaving 8 bases between them.

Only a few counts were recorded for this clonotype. For the CDR3, the DNA is TGTGCCAGCAGTGAAGTGTCTCATGAGCAGTTCTTC. As protein: CASSEVSHEQFF. The chain employs TRBV2 and TRBJ2-1; D call uncertain. CDR3 length: 12 amino acids. Trimming removed 1 base from V and 8 bases from J, with 6 bases in between. Germline values: CDR1 SNHLY, CDR2 FYNNEI.

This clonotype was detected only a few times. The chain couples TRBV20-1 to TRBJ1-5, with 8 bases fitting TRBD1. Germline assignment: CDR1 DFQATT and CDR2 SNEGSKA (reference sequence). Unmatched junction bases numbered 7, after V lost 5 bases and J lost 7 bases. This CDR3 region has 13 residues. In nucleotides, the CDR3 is TGCAGTGCTGGACAGGGCCGTGGACAGCCCCAGCATTTT. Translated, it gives CSAGQGRGQPQHF.

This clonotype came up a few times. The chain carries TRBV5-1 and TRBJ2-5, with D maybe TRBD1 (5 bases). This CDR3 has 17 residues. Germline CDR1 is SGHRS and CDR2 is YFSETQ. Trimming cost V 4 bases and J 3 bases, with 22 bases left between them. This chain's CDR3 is CASSPGVPRDREETQYF. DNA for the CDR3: TGCGCCAGCAGCCCGGGCGTCCCCAGGGATCGGGAAGAGACCCAGTACTTC. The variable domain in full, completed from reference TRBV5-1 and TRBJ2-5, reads KAGVTQTPRYLIKTRGQQVTLSCSPISGHRSVSWYQQTPGQGLQFLFEYFSETQRNKGNFPGRFSGRQFSNSRSEMNVSTLELGDSALYLCASSPGVPRDREETQYFGPGTRLLVL.

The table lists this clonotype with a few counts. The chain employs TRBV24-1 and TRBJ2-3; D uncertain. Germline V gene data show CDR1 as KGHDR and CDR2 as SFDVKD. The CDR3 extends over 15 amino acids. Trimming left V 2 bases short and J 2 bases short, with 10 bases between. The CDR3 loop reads CATSDYGRSTDTQYF. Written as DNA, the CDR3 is TGTGCCACCAGTGATTACGGACGGTCCACAGATACGCAGTATTTT.

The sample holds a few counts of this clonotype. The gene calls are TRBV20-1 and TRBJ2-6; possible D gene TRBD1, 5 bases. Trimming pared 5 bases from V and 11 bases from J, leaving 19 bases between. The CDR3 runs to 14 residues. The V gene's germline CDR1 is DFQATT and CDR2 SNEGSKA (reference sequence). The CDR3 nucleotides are TGCAGTGCTGCTGGAGACCAGGGTATTGACGTCCTGACTTTC. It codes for CSAAGDQGIDVLTF.

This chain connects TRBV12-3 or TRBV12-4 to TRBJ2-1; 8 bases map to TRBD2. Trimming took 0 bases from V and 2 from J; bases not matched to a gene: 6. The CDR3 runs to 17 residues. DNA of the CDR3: TGTGCCAGCAGTTTAGCCGCCGGGACTAGGACCTACAATGAGCAGTTCTTC. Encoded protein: CASSLAAGTRTYNEQFF.

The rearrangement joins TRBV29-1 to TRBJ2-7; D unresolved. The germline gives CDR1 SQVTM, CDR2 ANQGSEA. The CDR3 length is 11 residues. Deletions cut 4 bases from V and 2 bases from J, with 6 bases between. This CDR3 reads CSVAGTYEQYF. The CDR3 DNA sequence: TGCAGCGTTGCAGGTACCTACGAGCAGTACTTC.

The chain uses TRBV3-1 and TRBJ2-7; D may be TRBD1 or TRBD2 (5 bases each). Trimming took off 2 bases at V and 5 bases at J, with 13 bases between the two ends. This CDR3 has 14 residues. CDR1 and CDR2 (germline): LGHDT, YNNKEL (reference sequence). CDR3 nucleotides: TGTGCCAGCAGCCAATGGGACGGCAGCCACGAGCAGTACTTC. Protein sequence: CASSQWDGSHEQYF.

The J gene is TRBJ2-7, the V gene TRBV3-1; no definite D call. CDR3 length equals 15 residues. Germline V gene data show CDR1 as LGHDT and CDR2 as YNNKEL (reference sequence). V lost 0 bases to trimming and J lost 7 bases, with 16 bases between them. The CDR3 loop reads CASSQDSPSTKEQYF. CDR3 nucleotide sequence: TGTGCCAGCAGCCAAGATAGCCCTTCGACAAAGGAGCAGTACTTC.

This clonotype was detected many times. CDR3 sequence: CSVQMRLSGANVLTF. The CDR3 region has the DNA TGCAGCGTGCAAATGAGACTCTCTGGGGCCAACGTCCTGACTTTC. The chain joins TRBV29-1 to TRBJ2-6; no reliable D call. CDR3 length equals 15 residues. Trimming stripped 6 bases from V and 0 bases from J, with 12 bases between. Germline CDR1 reads SQVTM; CDR2 reads ANQGSEA.

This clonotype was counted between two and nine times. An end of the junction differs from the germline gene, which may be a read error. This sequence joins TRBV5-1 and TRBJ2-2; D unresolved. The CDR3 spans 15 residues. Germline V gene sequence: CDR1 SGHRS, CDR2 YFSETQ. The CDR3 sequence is CASSSRTANTGELFF. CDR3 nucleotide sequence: TGTGCCAGCAGCTCGCGAACGGCGAACACCGGGGAGCTGTTTTTT.

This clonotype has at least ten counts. CDR3 residues: CATSDFLGASNQPQHF. The CDR3 bases are TGTGCCACCAGTGATTTTCTGGGCGCAAGCAATCAGCCCCAGCATTTT. The chain has TRBV24-1 and TRBJ1-5; D call uncertain. CDR3 length equals 16 residues. CDR1 and CDR2 from the germline V gene are KGHDR and SFDVKD. Trimming removed 1 base from V and 1 base from J, with 10 bases in between.

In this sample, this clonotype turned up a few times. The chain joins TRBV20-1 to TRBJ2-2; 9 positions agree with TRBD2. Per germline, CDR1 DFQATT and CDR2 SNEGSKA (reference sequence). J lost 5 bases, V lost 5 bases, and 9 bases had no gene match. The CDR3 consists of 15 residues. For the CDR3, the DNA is TGCAGTGCTCCAATGCGGGGGGGCTCTACCGGGGAGCTGTTTTTT. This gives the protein CSAPMRGGSTGELFF.

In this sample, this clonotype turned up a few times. CDR3 DNA: TGTGCCAGCAGCCCAGGGGGTTGGACTACTAGCGGGAGTACCGGGGAGCTGTTTTTT. Protein product: CASSPGGWTTSGSTGELFF. The chain employs TRBV11-1 and TRBJ2-2; the match to TRBD2 covers 11 bases. The J segment lost 5 bases and the V segment lost 5 bases, leaving 16 bases of the junction unmatched. The CDR3 covers 19 residues. Germline V CDR1 and CDR2: SGHAT, FQDESV (reference sequence).

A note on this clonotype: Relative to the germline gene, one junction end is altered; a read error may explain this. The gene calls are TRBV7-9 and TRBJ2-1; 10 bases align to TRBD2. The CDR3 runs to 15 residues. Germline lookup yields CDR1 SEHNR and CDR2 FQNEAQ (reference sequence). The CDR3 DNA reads TGTGCCAGCAGCCCGGGACTAGCGTGGCACAATGAGCGGTTCTTC. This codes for CASSPGLAWHNERFF.